The clone carrying this TCR beta chain was observed once. No antigen is known for it. Relative to the germline gene, one junction end is altered; a read error may explain this. This specimen comes from a study of tumor and adjacent non-tumor tissue in lung cancer. About the study: Patients comprised roughly 12 adenocarcinoma, a couple of squamous cell carcinoma and 1 small cell lung cancer.

TCRbeta libraries were built with three rounds of nested PCR, modified from ARM-PCR. TCRdb passed the multiplex PCR reads through MiXCR, listing each CDR3 protein once. The data hold 98,000 or so distinct CDR3 sequences, with 80% observed a single time. The CDR3 has 15 residues. General study findings and limits: TCR diversity was significantly greater in tumor than normal lung tissue. Top 100 clones took a larger repertoire share in normal lung.

No cell sorting was done before RNA was extracted from the tissue. The normal lung tissue was taken more than 3 cm from the tumor edge. Between August and November 2014, newly diagnosed, chemotherapy-naive lung cancer patients underwent thoracic surgery in China. The genes are TRBV12-3 or TRBV12-4 and TRBJ2-2; D may be TRBD2 (5 bases). The clonotype comes from a man in his sixties with small cell lung cancer. Sequencing was carried out using distant non-tumor lung tissue. CDR3 DNA sequence: TGTGCCAGCAGTTTCCAGGTCGGTAGCACCGGGGAGCTGTTTTTC. Amino acids: CASSFQVGSTGELFF.